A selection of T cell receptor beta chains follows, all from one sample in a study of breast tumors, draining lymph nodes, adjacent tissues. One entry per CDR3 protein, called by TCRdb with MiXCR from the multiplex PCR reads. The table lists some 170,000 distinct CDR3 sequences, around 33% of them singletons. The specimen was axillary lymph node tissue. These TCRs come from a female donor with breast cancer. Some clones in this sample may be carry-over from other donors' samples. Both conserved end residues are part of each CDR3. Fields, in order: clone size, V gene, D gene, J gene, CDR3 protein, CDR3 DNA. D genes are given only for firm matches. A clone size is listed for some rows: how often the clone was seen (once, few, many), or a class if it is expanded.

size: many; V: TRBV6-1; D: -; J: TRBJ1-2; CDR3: CASSEFLHEGYGYTF; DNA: TGTGCCAGCAGTGAATTCCTTCACGAGGGCTATGGCTACACCTTC
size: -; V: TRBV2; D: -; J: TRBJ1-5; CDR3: CASSEVWGYNQPQHF; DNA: TGTGCCAGCAGTGAAGTGTGGGGTTACAATCAGCCCCAGCATTTT
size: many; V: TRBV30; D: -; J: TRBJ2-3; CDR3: CAWSDSHVTGYTQYF; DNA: TGTGCCTGGAGTGACTCCCACGTCACAGGGTATACGCAGTATTTT
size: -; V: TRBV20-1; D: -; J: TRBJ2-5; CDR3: CSATEPDRRGTQYF; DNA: TGCAGTGCTACGGAACCGGACAGGAGGGGGACCCAGTACTTC
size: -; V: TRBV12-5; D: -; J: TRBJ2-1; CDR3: CASAIRGDSYYNEQFF; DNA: TGTGCTAGTGCCATCAGGGGGGACAGCTATTACAATGAGCAGTTCTTC
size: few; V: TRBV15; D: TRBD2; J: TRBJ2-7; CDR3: CATSRGGGNYDEQYF; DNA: TGTGCCACCAGCAGAGGGGGGGGGAATTATGACGAGCAGTACTTC
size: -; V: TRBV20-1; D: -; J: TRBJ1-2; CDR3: CSARPNSYGYTF; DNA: TGCAGTGCTAGGCCAAACTCCTATGGCTACACCTTC
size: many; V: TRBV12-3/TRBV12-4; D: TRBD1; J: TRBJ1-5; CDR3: CASRRSGTANQPQHF; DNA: TGTGCCAGCAGACGATCCGGGACAGCGAATCAGCCCCAGCATTTT
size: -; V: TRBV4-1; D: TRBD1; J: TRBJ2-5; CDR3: CASSQEGTGRETQYF; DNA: TGCGCCAGCAGCCAAGAGGGGACAGGGCGAGAGACCCAGTACTTC
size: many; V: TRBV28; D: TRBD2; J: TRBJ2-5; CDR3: CASSFMSRGVTETQYF; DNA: TGTGCCAGCAGTTTTATGAGCCGGGGGGTTACAGAGACCCAGTACTTC
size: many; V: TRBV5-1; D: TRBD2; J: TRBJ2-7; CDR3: CASSPGGVSSYEQYF; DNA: TGCGCCAGCAGCCCCGGGGGGGTATCGTCCTACGAGCAGTACTTC
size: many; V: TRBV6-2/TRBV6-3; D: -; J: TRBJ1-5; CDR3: CASRPALPHYNQPQHF; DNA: TGTGCCAGCAGACCAGCGTTGCCCCACTACAATCAGCCCCAGCATTTT
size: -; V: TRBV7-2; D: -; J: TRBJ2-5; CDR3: CASSLKAALQETQYF; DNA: TGTGCCAGCAGCCTCAAGGCTGCTCTCCAGGAGACCCAGTACTTC
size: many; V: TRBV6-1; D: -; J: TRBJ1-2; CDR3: CASSPRDTANYGYTF; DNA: TGTGCCAGCAGTCCTCGGGACACAGCAAACTATGGCTACACCTTC
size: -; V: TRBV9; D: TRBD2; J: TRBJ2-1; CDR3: CASSVGGLAGGDSEQLF; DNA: TGTGCCAGCAGCGTAGGGGGGCTAGCGGGAGGAGATTCTGAGCAGCTCTTC
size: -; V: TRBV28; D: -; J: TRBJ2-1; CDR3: CASSFATGGIANEQFF; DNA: TGTGCCAGCAGTTTTGCGACTGGCGGGATTGCTAATGAGCAGTTCTTC
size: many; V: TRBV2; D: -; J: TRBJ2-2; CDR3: CASSGTGNTGGELFF; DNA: TGTGCCAGCAGCGGGACGGGGAACACCGGGGGGGAGCTGTTTTTT
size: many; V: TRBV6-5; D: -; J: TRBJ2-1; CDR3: CASRKTKNNEQFF; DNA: TGTGCCAGCAGAAAGACCAAAAACAATGAGCAGTTCTTC
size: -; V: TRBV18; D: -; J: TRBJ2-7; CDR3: CASSPSPTRLANEQYF; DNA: TGTGCCAGCTCACCAAGTCCCACCCGTCTAGCGAACGAGCAGTACTTC
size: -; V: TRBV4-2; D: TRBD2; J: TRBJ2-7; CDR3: CASSQDLRSSGAYEQYF; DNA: TGTGCCAGCAGCCAAGATCTGCGGTCTAGCGGAGCCTACGAGCAGTACTTC
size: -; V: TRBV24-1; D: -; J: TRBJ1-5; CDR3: CATSDPGTSGSPSTDTQHF; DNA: TGTGCCACCAGTGATCCCGGGACTAGCGGGAGTCCTAGCACAGATACGCAGCATTTT
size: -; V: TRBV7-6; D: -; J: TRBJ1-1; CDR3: CASSLDLNTEAFF; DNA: TGTGCCAGCAGCTTAGACTTGAACACTGAAGCTTTCTTT
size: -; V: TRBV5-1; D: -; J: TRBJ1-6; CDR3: CASSQTSVYFCAISDDRGNSPLHF; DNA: -
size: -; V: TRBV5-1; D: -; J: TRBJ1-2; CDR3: CASNEAGEQDLYGYTF; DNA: TGCGCCAGCAACGAGGCAGGGGAACAGGACCTCTATGGCTACACCTTC
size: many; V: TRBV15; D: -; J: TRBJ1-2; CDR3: CATSRDLLKTANYGYTF; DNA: TGTGCCACCAGCAGAGACCTCTTAAAGACCGCAAACTATGGCTACACCTTC
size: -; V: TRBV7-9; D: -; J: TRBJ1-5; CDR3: CASSPGHSDQPQHF; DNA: TGTGCCAGCAGCCCGGGACATAGCGATCAGCCCCAGCATTTT
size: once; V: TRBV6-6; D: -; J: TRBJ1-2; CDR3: CASSHSPSGYTF; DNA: TGTGCCAGCAGTCACTCGCCCTCTGGGTACACCTTC
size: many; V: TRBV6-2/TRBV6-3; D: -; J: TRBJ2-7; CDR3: CASSSAGPYEQYF; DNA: TGTGCCAGCAGTTCCGCCGGACCCTACGAGCAGTACTTC
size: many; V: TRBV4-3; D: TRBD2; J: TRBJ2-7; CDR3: CASSLGTSHFYEQYF; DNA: TGCGCCAGCAGCCTAGGGACTAGCCATTTCTACGAGCAGTACTTC
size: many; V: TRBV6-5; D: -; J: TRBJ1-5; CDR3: CASSLTGNSNQPQHF; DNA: TGTGCCAGCAGTCTAACAGGGAATAGCAATCAGCCCCAGCATTTT
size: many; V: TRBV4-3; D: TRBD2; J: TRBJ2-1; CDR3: CASSQDGDYYYNEQFF; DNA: TGCGCCAGCAGCCAAGATGGGGACTACTACTACAATGAGCAGTTCTTC
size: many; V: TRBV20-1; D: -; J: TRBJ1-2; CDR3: CSASLTVNYGYTF; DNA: TGCAGTGCTAGTTTGACCGTTAACTATGGCTACACCTTC
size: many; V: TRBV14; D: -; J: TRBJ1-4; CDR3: CASSTRAGEEKLFF; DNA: TGTGCCAGCAGCACCCGAGCAGGGGAAGAAAAACTGTTTTTT
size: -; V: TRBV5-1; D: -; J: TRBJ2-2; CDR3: CASSLRGGELFF; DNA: TGCGCCAGCAGCTTGAGGGGCGGGGAGCTGTTTTTT
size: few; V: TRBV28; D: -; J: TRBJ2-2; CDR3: CASSLPGTNTGELFF; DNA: TGTGCCAGCAGTTTGCCGGGGACTAACACCGGGGAGCTGTTTTTT
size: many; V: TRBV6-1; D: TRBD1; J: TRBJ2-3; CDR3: CASSEAGTGSFTDTQYF; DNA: TGTGCCAGCAGTGAAGCAGGGACAGGGTCGTTCACAGATACGCAGTATTTT
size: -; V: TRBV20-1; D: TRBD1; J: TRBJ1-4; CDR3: CSATGGIEKLFF; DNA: TGCAGTGCCACAGGGGGTATTGAAAAACTGTTTTTT
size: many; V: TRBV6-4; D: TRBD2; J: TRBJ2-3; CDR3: CASSDSTGRAIDTQYF; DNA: TGTGCCAGCAGTGACTCGACGGGGAGGGCCATAGATACGCAGTATTTT
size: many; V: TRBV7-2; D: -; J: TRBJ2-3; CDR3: CASRPTSTDTQYF; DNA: TGTGCCAGCAGGCCGACTAGCACAGATACGCAGTATTTT
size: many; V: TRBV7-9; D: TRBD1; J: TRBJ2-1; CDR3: CASSLGGQGSYNEQFF; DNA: TGTGCCAGCAGCTTAGGGGGACAGGGTTCCTACAATGAGCAGTTCTTC
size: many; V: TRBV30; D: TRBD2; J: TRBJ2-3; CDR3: CAWRGGTTLDTQYF; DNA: TGTGCCTGGAGGGGAGGGACTACCTTAGATACGCAGTATTTT
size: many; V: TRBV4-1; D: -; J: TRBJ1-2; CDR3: CASSQDGEWGNYGYTF; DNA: TGCGCCAGCAGCCAAGATGGCGAATGGGGGAACTATGGCTACACCTTC
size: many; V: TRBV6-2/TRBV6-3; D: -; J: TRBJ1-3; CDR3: CASSDRLSGNTIYF; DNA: TGTGCCAGCAGTGACAGACTCTCTGGAAACACCATATATTTT
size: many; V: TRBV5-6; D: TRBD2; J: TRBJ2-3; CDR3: CASSLFLADGTDTQYF; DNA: TGTGCCAGCAGCTTGTTCCTAGCGGATGGCACAGATACGCAGTATTTT
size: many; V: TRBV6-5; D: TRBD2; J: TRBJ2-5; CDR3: CATTSGGGDQETQYF; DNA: TGTGCCACCACCTCCGGGGGGGGCGACCAAGAGACCCAGTACTTC
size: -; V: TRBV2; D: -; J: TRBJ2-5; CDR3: CASSVKQETQYF; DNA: TGTGCCAGCAGTGTGAAGCAAGAGACCCAGTACTTC
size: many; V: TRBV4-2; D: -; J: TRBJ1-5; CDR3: CASSQETGSVQPQHF; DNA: TGTGCCAGCAGCCAGGAAACAGGGTCCGTTCAGCCCCAGCATTTT
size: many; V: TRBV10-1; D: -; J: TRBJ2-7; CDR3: CASSESGSKSYEQYF; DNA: TGCGCCAGCAGTGAGTCCGGCAGCAAATCCTACGAGCAGTACTTC
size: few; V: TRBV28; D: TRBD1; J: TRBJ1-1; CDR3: CASSPHTGGTEAFF; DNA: TGTGCCAGCAGCCCTCATACAGGGGGCACTGAAGCTTTCTTT
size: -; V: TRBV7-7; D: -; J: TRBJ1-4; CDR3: CASSLASGEKLFF; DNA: TGTGCTAGCAGCTTAGCATCCGGGGAAAAACTGTTTTTT
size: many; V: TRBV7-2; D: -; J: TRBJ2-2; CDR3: CASSLGGSGNTGELFF; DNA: TGTGCCAGCAGCTTAGGGGGCAGCGGGAACACCGGGGAGCTGTTTTTT
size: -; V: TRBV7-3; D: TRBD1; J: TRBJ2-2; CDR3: CASSERAGTGASGELFF; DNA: TGTGCCAGCAGCGAACGCGCCGGGACAGGGGCGAGCGGGGAGCTGTTTTTT
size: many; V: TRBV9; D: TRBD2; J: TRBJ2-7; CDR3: CASSLTSGSNEQYF; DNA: TGTGCCAGCAGCTTGACTAGCGGGAGCAACGAGCAGTACTTC